The 10 T cell receptor beta chains reported below all come from one sample, sequenced in a study of blood T cell repertoires in COVID-19. Assay used: immunoSEQ multiplex PCR; TCRdb lists only in-frame clones, some missing. Of under 550,000 clones listed, about 90% are singletons. The sample consisted of peripheral blood. These receptor sequences come from a young man with COVID-19, enrolled during active disease.

This sequence joins TRBV6-9 and TRBJ2-7, with D perhaps matching TRBD2 (6 bases). The CDR3 consists of 17 residues. V was pared by 8 bases and J by 5 bases, with 28 bases between. The germline gives CDR1 MNHGY, CDR2 SVAAGI. DNA of the CDR3: TGTGCCAGCGCGGGATTCAGATGGGCGTGTGGGTCCCACGAGCAGTACTTC. Its translation is CASAGFRWACGSHEQYF.

This clone was seen a handful of times. V gene TRBV25-1 combines with J gene TRBJ2-7, with 7 bases that match TRBD1. Germline assignment: CDR1 MGHDK and CDR2 SYGVNS. Losses at the gene ends were 7 bases for V and 6 bases for J; bases not matched to a gene: 6. The CDR3 loop spans 12 amino acids. The CDR3 reads CASTSGQTEQYF. The DNA for the CDR3 is TGTGCCAGCACCTCGGGACAGACCGAGCAGTACTTC.

The rearrangement uses TRBV29-1 and TRBJ1-1, with TRBD1 identical over 7 bases. CDR3 length: 13 amino acids. From germline, CDR1 is SQVTM and CDR2 ANQGSEA. V dropped 7 bases and J dropped 11; count of bases not matched to a gene: 16. The CDR3: CSAGQADAPKAFF. The CDR3 bases are TGCAGCGCAGGACAGGCGGACGCTCCGAAGGCTTTCTTT. The full variable domain, in which reference TRBV29-1 and TRBJ1-1 provide the parts outside the CDR3, is SAVISQKPSRDICQRGTSLTIQCQVDSQVTMMFWYRQQPGQSLTLIATANQGSEATYESGFVIDKFPISRPNLTFSTLTVSNMSPEDSSIYLCSAGQADAPKAFFGQGTRLTVV.

V usage is TRBV29-1 and J usage is TRBJ2-7, with 8 bases identical to TRBD1. Losses at the gene ends were 7 bases for V and 11 bases for J; bases not matched to a gene: 16. Germline assignment: CDR1 SQVTM and CDR2 ANQGSEA. This CDR3 is built from 13 residues. CDR3 in DNA: TGCAGCGAAACCGGGACAGGAGGTGCGATGGAGTACTTC. Translation gives CSETGTGGAMEYF.

The rearrangement links TRBV30 to TRBJ2-3, with TRBD2 as a possible D gene (6 bases). V was clipped by 3 bases and J by 2 bases, with 18 bases between them. The CDR3 is made up of 16 amino acids. CDR1 and CDR2 (germline): GTSNPN, SVGIG (reference sequence). CDR3 sequence: CAWSNPTSPSTDTQYF. The CDR3 DNA is TGTGCCTGGAGCAACCCCACTAGCCCCTCCACAGATACGCAGTATTTT.

The CDR3 protein is CASSLGNGQRGGRLNEQFF. The DNA for the CDR3 is TGTGCCAGCAGCTTAGGGAACGGCCAGCGGGGGGGCCGCCTCAATGAGCAGTTCTTC. This chain uses TRBV7-8 with TRBJ2-1; TRBD2 aligns across 10 bases. Germline V gene lookup returns CDR1 SGHVS and CDR2 FQNEAQ. J was trimmed by 6 bases and V by 1 base; bases with no gene match: 15. The CDR3 loop spans 19 amino acids. The full variable domain, rest sourced from reference TRBV7-8 and TRBJ2-1, is GAGVSQSPRYKVAKRGQDVALRCDPISGHVSLFWYQQALGQGPEFLTYFQNEAQLDKSGLPSDRFFAERPEGSVSTLKIQRTQQEDSAVYLCASSLGNGQRGGRLNEQFFGPGTRLTVL.

The DNA of the CDR3 is TGTGCCAGCAGCTTAAATAGCGGGGTCCAAGAGACCCAGTACTTC. This translates into CASSLNSGVQETQYF. The chain uses TRBV7-3 and TRBJ2-5; 8 bases align to TRBD2. The CDR3 is 15 residues long. V was pared by 1 base and J by 1 base, with 2 bases of the junction left unmatched. In germline, CDR1 is SGHTA, CDR2 FQGTGA.

The chain employs TRBV2 and TRBJ1-2; possible D gene TRBD1, 5 bases. The V end lost 2 bases, the J end lost 2 bases, and 6 bases lay between the germline ends. CDR1 and CDR2 (germline): SNHLY, FYNNEI. This CDR3 region has 13 residues. CDR3 coding DNA: TGTGCCAGCAGTGAATCAGGGAACTATGGCTACACCTTC. Its protein is CASSESGNYGYTF.

This sequence joins TRBV11-3 and TRBJ1-1; D gene ambiguous. Germline V gene lookup returns CDR1 SGHNT and CDR2 YENEEA. The CDR3 totals 14 residues. V lost 7 bases, J lost 1 base, and 13 bases lay in between. CDR3 loop: CASTLVEGNTEAFF. The CDR3 DNA is TGTGCCAGCACCCTGGTAGAGGGGAACACTGAAGCTTTCTTT.

This clone was seen more than once but under ten times. The V and J genes are TRBV5-4 and TRBJ1-2; D is possibly TRBD1 (5 bases). Germline V gene lookup returns CDR1 SGHNT and CDR2 YYREEE (reference sequence). This CDR3 has 13 residues. V lost 7 bases, J lost 5 bases, and 15 bases lay in between. CDR3 in DNA: TGTGCCAGCGGGCCCCAGGGATCATATGGCTACACCTTC. Encoded protein: CASGPQGSYGYTF.